What follows describes a single TCR beta chain. This table comes from immunoSEQ multiplex PCR, and its TCRdb copy is limited to in-frame clones, with some not included. This sample has roughly 64,000 clones, with 75% to 95% found just once. This specimen belongs to a study of control samples from healthy donors and cancer patients. The CDR3 contains 13 residues. Trimming took off 7 bases at V and 2 bases at J, with 11 bases between the two ends. Germline CDR1 reads LNHDA; CDR2 reads SQIVND (reference sequence). This sequence joins TRBV19 and TRBJ1-1; D might be TRBD1 (6 bases). The receptor was isolated from a woman aged 50 to 65 with colorectal cancer. What was sequenced was PBMCs. The CDR3 spells CASKDRKNTEAFF. DNA for the CDR3: TGTGCCAGTAAGGACAGAAAAAACACTGAAGCTTTCTTT. Variable domain in full (rest from reference TRBV19 and TRBJ1-1): DGGITQSPKYLFRKEGQNVTLSCEQNLNHDAMYWYRQDPGQGLRLIYYSQIVNDFQKGDIAEGYSVSREKKESFPLTVTSAQKNPTAFYLCASKDRKNTEAFFGQGTRLTVV.